The clone carrying this TCR beta chain was picked up a small number of times. Which cohort a participant joined came from the clinical history participants gave. This record belongs to a study of blood T cell repertoires in COVID-19. The CDR3 loop spans 13 amino acids. Trimming took off 7 bases at V and 3 bases at J, with 13 bases between the two ends. The germline V gene has CDR1 MDHEN and CDR2 SYDVKM. The table came from immunoSEQ multiplex PCR; TCRdb's copy has only in-frame clones and leaves some out. The sample has hundreds of thousands of clones; 83% are singletons. The sequencing sample was made of PBMCs or T cells enriched from blood (not recorded which). This TCR came from a woman aged 45-65 years who had been exposed to COVID-19. The chain recombines TRBV28 with TRBJ2-7; the D gene is possibly TRBD2 (7 bases). The CDR3: CASTGGAYYEQYF. For the CDR3, the DNA is TGTGCCAGCACGGGGGGCGCGTACTACGAGCAGTACTTC.